This TCR beta chain was documented in a study of Ad26.COV2.S vaccination and SARS-CoV-2 variants. TCRdb's copy holds only in-frame clones and misses some; the assay was immunoSEQ multiplex PCR. The table shows around 320,000 clones, with around 87% occurring only once. A note on this clone: The antigen remains unidentified.

This CDR3 comprises 16 residues. Trimming at V came to 1 base and at J to 0 bases, leaving 5 bases not matched to a gene. CDR1 and CDR2 (germline): SQVTM, ANQGSEA. Treatment here: some 20 received Ad26.COV2.S at low or high dose, single or two shots; roughly five received placebo; per-sample allocation not given. Sampling occurred on day 63 after the first vaccine or placebo injection. General study results and limits: Breadth, reportedly substantial, characterized the spike-specific CD8+ and CD4+ T cell responses after vaccination. Assessments of TCR breadth and depth may have underestimated the total T cell responses. Vaccine recipients posted higher spike-specific TCR breadth than their placebo counterparts.

The V gene is TRBV29-1, the J gene TRBJ2-5, with TRBD2 identical over 10 bases. This specimen consisted of peripheral blood, obtained in a trial of Ad26.COV2.S vaccine versus placebo. This receptor was obtained from a person between 18 and 59 years old who received the Ad26.COV2.S COVID-19 vaccine or a placebo. DNA of the CDR3: TGCAGCGTTGAAGGCCTAGCGGGGGAGTACCAAGAGACCCAGTACTTC. It translates to CSVEGLAGEYQETQYF.